The next 29 T cell receptor beta chains were all read from a single sample in a study of blood T cell repertoires in COVID-19. The protocol was immunoSEQ multiplex PCR, while the TCRdb copy is restricted to in-frame clones and leaves out a portion. This sample carries 50,000 to 75,000 clones, roughly 76% of them seen once, and the ten largest clones take 5.3%. Material for sequencing was peripheral blood. Receptor source: a human donor in a cohort sampled during active COVID-19.

This rearrangement joins TRBV6-2 or TRBV6-3 to TRBJ1-1; the D is unclear. The ends were cut back, 5 bases at V and 5 bases at J, with 12 bases in the middle. The CDR3 runs 13 residues. Per the germline V gene, CDR1 is MNHEY and CDR2 is SVGEGT. The CDR3 region is CASSRPGGTEAFF. CDR3 nucleotide sequence: TGTGCCAGCAGTCGACCTGGAGGTACTGAAGCTTTCTTT.

The chain has TRBV3-1 (or the pseudogene TRBV3-2) and TRBJ2-1; D not resolved. Germline-derived CDR1 and CDR2 are LGHDT and YNNKEL (reference sequence). The length of the CDR3 is 13 residues. The ends were cut back, 1 base at V and 3 bases at J, with 4 bases in the middle. Here the CDR3 DNA reads TGTGCCAGCAGCCAAGGTTACTACAATGAGCAGTTCTTC. This gives the protein CASSQGYYNEQFF.

This clone was recorded once. The CDR3 sequence: CASSYGQASGNTIYF. The CDR3 DNA reads as TGTGCCAGCAGTTACGGACAGGCATCTGGAAACACCATATATTTT. V usage is TRBV2 and J usage is TRBJ1-3, with 7 positions matching TRBD1. This CDR3 contains 15 residues. J was trimmed by 1 base and V by 5 bases; bases with no gene match: 5. Germline assignment: CDR1 SNHLY and CDR2 FYNNEI. The full variable domain, its missing parts supplied by reference TRBV2 and TRBJ1-3, is EPEVTQTPSHQVTQMGQEVILRCVPISNHLYFYWYRQILGQKVEFLVSFYNNEISEKSEIFDDQFSVERPDGSNFTLKIRSTKLEDSAMYFCASSYGQASGNTIYFGEGSWLTVV.

The rearrangement uses TRBV18 and TRBJ2-3; weak D call: TRBD1 (7 bases). Trimming removed 1 base at V and 5 bases at J, with 16 bases between. Looked up from germline, CDR1 is KGHSH and CDR2 is LQKENI. The CDR3 extends over 16 amino acids. The CDR3: CASSPRPGGNIDTQYF. CDR3 coding DNA: TGTGCCAGCTCACCACGGCCAGGGGGGAATATAGATACGCAGTATTTT.

On this clone: The same CDR3 arises from other DNA sequences in this sample as well. The rearrangement uses TRBV18 and TRBJ2-2; 10 bases map to TRBD1. This CDR3 comprises 16 residues. The V and J ends lost 1 base and 3 bases, in that order; junction bases with no gene match: 2. Germline V gene lookup returns CDR1 KGHSH and CDR2 LQKENI. The CDR3, as DNA: TGTGCCAGCTCACCACGACAGGGGGCGGACACCGGGGAGCTGTTTTTT. Amino acid sequence: CASSPRQGADTGELFF. Filled out from reference TRBV18 and TRBJ2-2, the complete variable domain reads NAGVMQNPRHLVRRRGQEARLRCSPMKGHSHVYWYRQLPEEGLKFMVYLQKENIIDESGMPKERFSAEFPKEGPSILRIQQVVRGDSAAYFCASSPRQGADTGELFFGEGSRLTVL.

The V gene is TRBV6-5, the J gene TRBJ2-2, with 10 bases aligning to TRBD1. The CDR3 contains 14 residues. J lost 0 bases, V lost 9 bases, and 1 base had no gene match. Germline V lookup: CDR1 MNHEY, CDR2 SVGAGI. DNA of the CDR3: TGTGCCAGAGGACAGGGGGCGAACACCGGGGAGCTGTTTTTT. This gives the protein CARGQGANTGELFF.

A few counts support this clone. The V and J genes are TRBV29-1 and TRBJ1-1; 9 nucleotides align to TRBD1. From germline, CDR1 is SQVTM and CDR2 ANQGSEA. The trim removed 6 bases at V and 5 bases at J, leaving 10 bases unmatched. The CDR3 is 14 amino acids. This CDR3 reads CSVNVGTGMTEAFF. The DNA for the CDR3 is TGCAGCGTCAATGTGGGGACAGGGATGACTGAAGCTTTCTTT.

This chain joins TRBV15 and TRBJ2-3, with D possibly being TRBD1 (6 bases). The V gene's germline CDR1 is LNHNV and CDR2 YYDKDF (reference sequence). The CDR3 loop spans 16 amino acids. Trimming took 2 bases from V and 2 from J, leaving 14 bases between them. The CDR3 nucleotides are TGTGCCACCAGCAGATCCCCAGGGGTGGACACAGATACGCAGTATTTT. As protein: CATSRSPGVDTDTQYF.

J is TRBJ2-2 and V is TRBV10-3, with D possibly TRBD1 on 6 matching bases. The CDR3 has 16 residues. Trimming cost V 0 bases and J 4 bases, with 12 bases left between them. Germline V CDR1 and CDR2: ENHRY, SYGVKD. The CDR3 bases are TGTGCCATCAGTGAGTCGATGGCAGGGGCCACCGGGGAGCTGTTTTTT. Amino acid sequence: CAISESMAGATGELFF.

The rearrangement links TRBV2 to TRBJ2-2; the D gene is possibly TRBD2 (6 bases). CDR3 size: 14 residues. Trimming removed 4 bases from V and 1 base from J, with 7 bases in between. Germline V lookup: CDR1 SNHLY, CDR2 FYNNEI. CDR3 coding DNA: TGTGCCAGCAGTGTGGGGGGGAACACCGGGGAGCTGTTTTTT. Translation gives CASSVGGNTGELFF.

The rearrangement links TRBV2 to TRBJ2-3; D may be TRBD1 (5 bases). CDR1 SNHLY and CDR2 FYNNEI come from the germline V gene. V was clipped by 2 bases and J by 2 bases, with 11 bases between them. This CDR3 is built from 15 residues. CDR3 region: CASSENRQFTDTQYF. The CDR3 DNA sequence: TGTGCCAGCAGTGAAAACCGACAGTTCACAGATACGCAGTATTTT.

This clone was observed a few times. The chain carries TRBV30 and TRBJ2-7; 8 bases fit TRBD1. The germline gives CDR1 GTSNPN, CDR2 SVGIG (reference sequence). The length of the CDR3 is 13 residues. V trimming: 7 bases; J trimming: 0 bases; junction bases outside the gene matches: 5. The DNA of the CDR3 is TGTGCCTACTGGACAGGGAGCTCCTACGAGCAGTACTTC. Its protein product is CAYWTGSSYEQYF.

The chain links TRBV3-1 (or the pseudogene TRBV3-2) to TRBJ2-3, with 9 bases fitting TRBD2. Losses at the gene ends were 2 bases for V and 0 bases for J; bases not matched to a gene: 0. CDR3 size: 15 residues. Germline CDR1 LGHDT, CDR2 YNNKEL (reference sequence). CDR3 nucleotides: TGTGCCAGCAGCCAACTAGCGGGGAGCACAGATACGCAGTATTTT. Translating gives CASSQLAGSTDTQYF.

CDR3 sequence: CASSLGQGFEAFF. The CDR3 bases are TGTGCCAGCAGCCTGGGGCAGGGATTCGAAGCTTTCTTT. The V gene is TRBV12-3 or TRBV12-4, the J gene TRBJ1-1; a weak D match, TRBD1 (5 bases). The CDR3 has 13 residues. Trimming left V 6 bases short and J 8 bases short, with 16 bases between.

Points on this clone: Other DNA sequences in this specimen translate into the identical CDR3. The chain combines TRBV7-8 with TRBJ1-1, with 7 positions matching TRBD1. Germline V lookup: CDR1 SGHVS, CDR2 FQNEAQ. The CDR3 totals 15 residues. Trimming took 0 bases from V and 1 from J; bases not matched to a gene: 2. CDR3 DNA: TGTGCCAGCAGCTTAGCGGGGACAGAGAACACTGAAGCTTTCTTT. Its protein product is CASSLAGTENTEAFF.

The chain employs TRBV19 and TRBJ2-3; 7 nucleotides align to TRBD1. Germline trimming cut 5 bases from V and 1 base from J; bases unmatched to any gene: 0. The germline V gene encodes CDR1 LNHDA and CDR2 SQIVND (reference sequence). The CDR3 consists of 13 residues. This CDR3 is CASSGTGTDTQYF. CDR3 DNA sequence: TGTGCCAGTAGTGGGACAGGCACAGATACGCAGTATTTT.

As to this clone: A much larger clone lies one base from this, so it may be a read error. Additional DNA sequences in this sample encode the identical CDR3. V and J are TRBV7-8 and TRBJ2-7, with TRBD2 matching over 8 bases. The CDR3 extends over 15 amino acids. CDR1 and CDR2 (germline): SGHVS, FQNEAQ. V gave up 1 base and J gave up 1 base; unmatched junction bases: 3. The CDR3 sequence: CASSLGTGGSYEQYF. For the CDR3, the DNA is TGTGCCAGCAGCTTAGGTACGGGGGGGTCCTACGAGCAGTACTTC.

The chain employs TRBV6-5 and TRBJ2-7; D may be TRBD2 (6 bases). CDR1 MNHEY and CDR2 SVGAGI come from the germline V gene. V was pared by 8 bases and J by 6 bases, with 23 bases between. The CDR3 extends over 15 amino acids. The CDR3, as DNA: TGTGCCAGCTCGAAGGCGGTAGGAGGGGCTTCCGAGCAGTACTTC. Its protein is CASSKAVGGASEQYF.

This rearrangement joins TRBV3-1 (or the pseudogene TRBV3-2) to TRBJ1-4, with D perhaps matching TRBD1 (5 bases). The CDR3 loop spans 16 amino acids. The V end was cut by 4 bases, the J end by 3 bases, with 15 bases between. Germline CDR1 and CDR2: LGHDT and YNNKEL (reference sequence). CDR3 region: CASSRGGGGANEKLFF. In nucleotides, the CDR3 is TGTGCCAGCAGCCGTGGCGGGGGAGGGGCTAATGAAAAACTGTTTTTT.

The chain recombines TRBV29-1 with TRBJ1-1; 9 bases agree with TRBD1. The length of the CDR3 is 12 residues. Per the germline V gene, CDR1 is SQVTM and CDR2 is ANQGSEA. The CDR3 region is CSWTGANTEAFF. The CDR3 DNA reads as TGCAGTTGGACAGGGGCCAACACTGAAGCTTTCTTT.

The chain uses TRBV10-3 and TRBJ1-1; the match to TRBD1 covers 8 bases. Trimming removed 2 bases from V and 5 bases from J; junction bases left unmatched: 4. Germline-derived CDR1 and CDR2 are ENHRY and SYGVKD. The CDR3 is 14 amino acids. The CDR3 loop is CAISEGTGQTEAFF. The CDR3 bases are TGTGCCATCAGTGAGGGGACAGGCCAGACTGAAGCTTTCTTT.

The chain combines TRBV11-2 with TRBJ2-1, with no clear D. V lost 1 base, J lost 7 bases, and 8 bases lay in between. Germline V CDR1 and CDR2: SGHAT, FQNNGV. CDR3 length: 13 amino acids. The CDR3 sequence: CASSLVGQNEQFF. CDR3 nucleotides: TGTGCCAGCAGCTTAGTGGGCCAGAATGAGCAGTTCTTC.

The chain's CDR3 is CASSFRSRRGLASESSTDTQYF. CDR3 nucleotides: TGTGCCAGCAGTTTTAGGTCAAGGAGGGGGCTGGCTAGCGAGAGTAGCACAGATACGCAGTATTTT. The chain joins TRBV28 to TRBJ2-3; possibly TRBD1 for D (7 bases). This CDR3 spans 22 amino acids. CDR1 and CDR2 (germline): MDHEN, SYDVKM. The V end lost 3 bases, the J end lost 0 bases, and 31 bases lay between the germline ends.

This chain joins TRBV29-1 and TRBJ1-2, with unresolved D. Per the germline V gene, CDR1 is SQVTM and CDR2 is ANQGSEA. The germline V and J ends were trimmed by 5 bases and 2 bases, with 12 bases remaining between them. This CDR3 is built from 13 residues. The CDR3, as DNA: TGCAGCGTTAGGACGGGGATAAACTATGGCTACACCTTC. Protein product: CSVRTGINYGYTF.

This clone was seen only once. The CDR3 sequence is CASSQDFTVAGGGKDTQYF. CDR3 DNA: TGTGCCAGCAGCCAAGATTTTACGGTAGCTGGGGGAGGGAAAGATACGCAGTATTTT. V is TRBV3-1 (or the pseudogene TRBV3-2) and J is TRBJ2-3; 7 positions match TRBD2. CDR3 length equals 19 residues. The trim removed 0 bases at V and 5 bases at J, leaving 17 bases unmatched. From germline, CDR1 is LGHDT and CDR2 YNNKEL (reference sequence).

V gene TRBV12-3 or TRBV12-4 combines with J gene TRBJ1-1; D is unresolved. This CDR3 region has 13 residues. V shed 8 bases and J shed 8 bases, with 18 bases lying between them. The CDR3 is CASGRLRSKEAFF. The CDR3 coding sequence is TGTGCCAGCGGTCGGTTACGTTCTAAAGAAGCTTTCTTT.

The chain links TRBV19 to TRBJ2-3; 7 nucleotides align to TRBD2. Germline trimming cut 2 bases from V and 2 bases from J; bases unmatched to any gene: 10. Germline-derived CDR1 and CDR2 are LNHDA and SQIVND (reference sequence). The CDR3 totals 17 residues. The chain's CDR3 is CASSITPAGSHTDTQYF. The CDR3 region has the DNA TGTGCCAGTAGTATAACCCCAGCGGGGTCCCACACAGATACGCAGTATTTT.

The genes are TRBV2 and TRBJ2-2; D may be TRBD1 (6 bases). The CDR3 sequence is 16 residues long. Germline CDR1 is SNHLY and CDR2 is FYNNEI. Trimming shortened V by 0 bases and J by 1 base, and 9 bases separated the two germline ends. CDR3: CASSEAGTMNTGELFF. The CDR3, as DNA: TGTGCCAGCAGTGAAGCTGGGACAATGAACACCGGGGAGCTGTTTTTT.

CDR3 region: CASSRQGLGGYTF. CDR3 nucleotides: TGTGCCAGTAGTAGGCAGGGGCTTGGTGGCTACACCTTC. The gene calls are TRBV19 and TRBJ1-2, with D possibly matching TRBD1 (6 bases). Germline V gives CDR1 LNHDA, CDR2 SQIVND (reference sequence). Between the trimmed V and J ends, which lost 4 bases and 7 bases, there was a span of 13 bases. CDR3 length equals 13 residues.